This TCR beta chain was sequenced during a study of T-cell reconstitution after alpha-beta-depleted transplantation in children. The authors prepared the TCRbeta library with unique molecular identifiers. TCRdb analysed the PCR reads with MiXCR anew, one entry per CDR3 protein. The sample holds a few hundred thousand distinct CDR3 sequences, 13% seen once. The CDR3 is 13 amino acids. CDR1 is LGHNA, CDR2 YSLEER, per germline. Germline trimming cut 0 bases from V and 10 bases from J; bases unmatched to any gene: 3. The TCR sequence derives from a human donor who donated a stem cell graft to a child with Fanconi anemia. This chain connects TRBV4-3 to TRBJ1-1, with 9 bases fitting TRBD1. The input for sequencing was PBMCs, taken from the stem cell graft. The CDR3 DNA is TGCGCCAGCAGCCAAGAACAGGGGGCGAGAGCTTTCTTT. It yields the protein CASSQEQGARAFF.